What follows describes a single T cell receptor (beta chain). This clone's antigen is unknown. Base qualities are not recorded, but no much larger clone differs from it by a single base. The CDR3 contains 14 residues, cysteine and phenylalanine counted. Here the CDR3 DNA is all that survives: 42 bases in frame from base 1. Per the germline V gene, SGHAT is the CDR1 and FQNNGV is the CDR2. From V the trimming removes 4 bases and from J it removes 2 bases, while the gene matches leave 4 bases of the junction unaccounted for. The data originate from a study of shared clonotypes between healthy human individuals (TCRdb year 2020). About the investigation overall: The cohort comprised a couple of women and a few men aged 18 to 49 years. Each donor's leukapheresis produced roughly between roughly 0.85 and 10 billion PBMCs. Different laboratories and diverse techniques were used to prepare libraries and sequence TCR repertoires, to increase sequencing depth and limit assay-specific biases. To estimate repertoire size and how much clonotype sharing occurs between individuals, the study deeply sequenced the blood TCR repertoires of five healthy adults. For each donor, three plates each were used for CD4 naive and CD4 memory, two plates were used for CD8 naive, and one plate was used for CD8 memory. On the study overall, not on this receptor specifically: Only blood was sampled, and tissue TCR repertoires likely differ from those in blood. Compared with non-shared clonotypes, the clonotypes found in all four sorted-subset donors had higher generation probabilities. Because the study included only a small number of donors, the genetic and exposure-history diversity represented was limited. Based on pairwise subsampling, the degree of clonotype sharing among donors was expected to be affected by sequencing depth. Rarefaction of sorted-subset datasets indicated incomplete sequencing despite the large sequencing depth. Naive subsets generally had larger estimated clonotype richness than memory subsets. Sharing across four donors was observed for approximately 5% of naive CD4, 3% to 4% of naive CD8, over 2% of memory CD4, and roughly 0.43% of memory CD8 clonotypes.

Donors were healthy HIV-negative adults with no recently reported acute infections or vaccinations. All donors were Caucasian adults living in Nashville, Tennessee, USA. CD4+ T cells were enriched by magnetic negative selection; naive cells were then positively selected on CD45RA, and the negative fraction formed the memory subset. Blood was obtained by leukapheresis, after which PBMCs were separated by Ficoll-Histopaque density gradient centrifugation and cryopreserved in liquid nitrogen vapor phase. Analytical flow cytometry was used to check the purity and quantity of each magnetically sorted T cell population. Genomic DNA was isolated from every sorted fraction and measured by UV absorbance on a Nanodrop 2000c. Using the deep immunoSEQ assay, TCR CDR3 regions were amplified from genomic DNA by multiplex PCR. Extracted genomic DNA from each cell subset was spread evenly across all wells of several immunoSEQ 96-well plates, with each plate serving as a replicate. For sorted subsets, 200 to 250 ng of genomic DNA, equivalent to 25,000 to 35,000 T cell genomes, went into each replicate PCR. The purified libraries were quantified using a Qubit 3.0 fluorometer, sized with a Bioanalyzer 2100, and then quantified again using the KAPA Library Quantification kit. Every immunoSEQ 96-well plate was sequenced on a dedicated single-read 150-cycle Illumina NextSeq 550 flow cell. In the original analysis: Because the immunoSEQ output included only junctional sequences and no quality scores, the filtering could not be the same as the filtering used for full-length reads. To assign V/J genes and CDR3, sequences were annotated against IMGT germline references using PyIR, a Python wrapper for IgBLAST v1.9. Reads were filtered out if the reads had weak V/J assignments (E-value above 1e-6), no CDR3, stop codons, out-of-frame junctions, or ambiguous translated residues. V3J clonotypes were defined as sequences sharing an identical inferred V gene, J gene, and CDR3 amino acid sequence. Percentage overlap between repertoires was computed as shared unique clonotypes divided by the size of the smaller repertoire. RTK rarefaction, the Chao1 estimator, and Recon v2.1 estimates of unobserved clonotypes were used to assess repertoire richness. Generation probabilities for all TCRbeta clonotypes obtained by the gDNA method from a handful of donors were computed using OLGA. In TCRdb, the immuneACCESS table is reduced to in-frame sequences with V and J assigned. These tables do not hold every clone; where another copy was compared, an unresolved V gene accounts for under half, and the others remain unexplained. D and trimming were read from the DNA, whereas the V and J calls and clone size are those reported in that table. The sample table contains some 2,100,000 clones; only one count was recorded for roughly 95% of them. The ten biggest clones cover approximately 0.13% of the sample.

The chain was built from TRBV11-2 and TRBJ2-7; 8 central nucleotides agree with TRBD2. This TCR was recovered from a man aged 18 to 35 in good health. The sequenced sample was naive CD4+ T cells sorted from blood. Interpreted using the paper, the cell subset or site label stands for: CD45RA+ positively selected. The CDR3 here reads CASSSYSGTYEQYF. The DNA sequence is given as TGTGCCAGCAGCTCATATAGCGGGACCTACGAGCAGTACTTC.